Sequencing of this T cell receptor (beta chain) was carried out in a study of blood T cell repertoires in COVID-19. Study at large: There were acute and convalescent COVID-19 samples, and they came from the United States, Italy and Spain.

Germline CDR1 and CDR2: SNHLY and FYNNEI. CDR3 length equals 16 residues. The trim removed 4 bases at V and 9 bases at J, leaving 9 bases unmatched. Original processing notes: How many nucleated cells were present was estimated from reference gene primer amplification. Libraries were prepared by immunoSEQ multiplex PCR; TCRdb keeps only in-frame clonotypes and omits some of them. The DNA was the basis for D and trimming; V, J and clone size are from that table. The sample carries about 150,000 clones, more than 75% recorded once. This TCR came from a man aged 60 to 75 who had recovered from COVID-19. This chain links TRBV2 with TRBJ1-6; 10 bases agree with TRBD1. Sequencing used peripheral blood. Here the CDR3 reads CASSVDRGDFRSPLHF. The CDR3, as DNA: TGTGCCAGCAGTGTGGACAGGGGGGATTTTCGTTCACCCCTCCACTTT.